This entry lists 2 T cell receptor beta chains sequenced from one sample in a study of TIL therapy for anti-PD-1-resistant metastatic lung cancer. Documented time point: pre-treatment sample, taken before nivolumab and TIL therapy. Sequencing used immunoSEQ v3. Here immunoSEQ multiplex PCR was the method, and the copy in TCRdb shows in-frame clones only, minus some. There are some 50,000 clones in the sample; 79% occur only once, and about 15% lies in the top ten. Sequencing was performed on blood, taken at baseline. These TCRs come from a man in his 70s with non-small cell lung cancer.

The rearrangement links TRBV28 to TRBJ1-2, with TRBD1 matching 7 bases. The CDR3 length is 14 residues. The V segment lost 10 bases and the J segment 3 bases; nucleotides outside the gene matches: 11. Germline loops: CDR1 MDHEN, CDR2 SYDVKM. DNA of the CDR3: TGTGCCACCCAAGACAGGGTAGGGGACTATGGCTACACCTTC. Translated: CATQDRVGDYGYTF.

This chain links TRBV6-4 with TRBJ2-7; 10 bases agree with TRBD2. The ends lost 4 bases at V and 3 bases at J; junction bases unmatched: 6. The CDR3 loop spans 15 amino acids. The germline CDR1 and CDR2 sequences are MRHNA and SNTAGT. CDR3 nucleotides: TGTGCCAGCAGTGGGGCTAGCGGGGGATTCTACGAGCAGTACTTC. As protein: CASSGASGGFYEQYF.